The 16 T cell receptor beta chains presented below share a single source sample, sequenced in a study of blood T cell repertoires in COVID-19. Assay used: immunoSEQ multiplex PCR; TCRdb lists only in-frame clones, some missing. The repertoire includes 130,000 to 150,000 clones, over 80% of them detected once, and about 3.1% sits in the top ten. The sequenced sample was peripheral blood. Source of these receptors: a woman between 40 and 55 years old with active or convalescent COVID-19.

This clone ranks as medium-sized (0.01 to 0.1%). This sequence joins TRBV5-5 and TRBJ2-7; D is undetermined. Looked up from germline, CDR1 is SGHKS and CDR2 is YYEKEE (reference sequence). CDR3 length: 12 amino acids. Trimming left V 3 bases short and J 3 bases short, with 7 bases between. CDR3 coding DNA: TGTGCCAGCAGCTCGAACAGCTACGAGCAGTACTTC. Its translation: CASSSNSYEQYF.

The chain employs TRBV18 and TRBJ2-2; 9 nucleotides match TRBD2. Unmatched junction bases numbered 2, after V lost 0 bases and J lost 0 bases. CDR1 is KGHSH, CDR2 LQKENI, per germline. The CDR3 sequence is 17 residues long. In DNA, the CDR3 is TGTGCCAGCTCACCACCGGGACTAGCAGCGAACACCGGGGAGCTGTTTTTT. Its translation: CASSPPGLAANTGELFF.

V and J are TRBV27 and TRBJ2-3, with a tentative D call TRBD2 (6 bases). The V and J ends lost 6 bases and 1 base respectively, with 14 bases between them. Germline loops: CDR1 MNHEY, CDR2 SMNVEV (reference sequence). The length of the CDR3 is 15 residues. The CDR3 loop reads CASSFLAAGTDTQYF. The CDR3 DNA reads as TGTGCCAGCAGCTTCTTAGCGGCCGGCACAGATACGCAGTATTTT.

The chain couples TRBV29-1 to TRBJ1-2; no firm D call. Germline V CDR1 and CDR2: SQVTM, ANQGSEA. Deletions cut 1 base from V and 8 bases from J, with 20 bases between. The CDR3 has 15 residues. CDR3 region: CSVEGRSSSLGGYTF. CDR3 nucleotide sequence: TGCAGCGTTGAAGGTCGCAGTAGCTCTTTAGGAGGCTACACCTTC.

In the case of this clone: An end of the junction does not agree with germline; a read error may underlie this. The rearrangement uses TRBV6-5 and TRBJ2-5; 8 bases fit TRBD2. This CDR3 has 12 amino acids. Germline V lookup: CDR1 MNHEY, CDR2 SVGAGI. CDR3 in DNA: TGCGCGATCGGACTAGCCGAAGAGACCCAGTACTTC. Protein sequence: CAIGLAEETQYF.

Only one count was recorded for this clone. This sequence joins TRBV24-1 and TRBJ1-5; 7 bases map to TRBD1. The germline V gene encodes CDR1 KGHDR and CDR2 SFDVKD. This CDR3 region has 14 residues. The trim removed 7 bases at V and 5 bases at J, leaving 7 bases unmatched. CDR3 loop: CATSPTGVDQPQHF. The CDR3 nucleotides read TGTGCCACCAGCCCCACAGGGGTAGATCAGCCCCAGCATTTT.

The chain uses TRBV2 and TRBJ1-2; D not certain. The CDR3 runs 14 residues. Germline CDR1 SNHLY, CDR2 FYNNEI. V was cut by 9 bases and J by 4 bases, with 18 bases left in between. The CDR3 DNA follows: TGTGCCAGTAGACGGACTAGAGTTACCTATGGCTACACCTTC. This gives the protein CASRRTRVTYGYTF.

The J gene is TRBJ1-5, the V gene TRBV3-1 (or the pseudogene TRBV3-2); 7 nucleotides line up with TRBD1. Unmatched junction bases numbered 5, after V lost 2 bases and J lost 7 bases. Germline values: CDR1 LGHDT, CDR2 YNNKEL (reference sequence). The CDR3 has 14 residues. This CDR3 is CASSQKRQGQPQHF. DNA of the CDR3: TGTGCCAGCAGCCAAAAAAGACAGGGCCAGCCCCAGCATTTT.

The chain is built from TRBV6-5 and TRBJ2-6; the D is unclear. The CDR3 length is 14 residues. Germline values: CDR1 MNHEY, CDR2 SVGAGI. Trimming cost V 3 bases and J 1 base, with 4 bases left between them. As DNA, the CDR3 is TGTGCCAGCAGTTATAAATCTGGGGCCAACGTCCTGACTTTC. Translated: CASSYKSGANVLTF.

This clone was counted between two and nine times. The rearrangement joins TRBV6-5 to TRBJ1-2, with TRBD1 as a possible D gene (5 bases). The CDR3 covers 14 residues. V lost 2 bases to trimming and J lost 4 bases, with 11 bases between them. CDR1 MNHEY and CDR2 SVGAGI come from the germline V gene. As DNA, the CDR3 is TGTGCCAGCAGTTACCAATCAGGGTTCTATGGCTACACCTTC. Its translation: CASSYQSGFYGYTF.

The chain carries TRBV18 and TRBJ2-1; D is perhaps TRBD2 (6 bases). Germline assignment: CDR1 KGHSH and CDR2 LQKENI. Trimming shortened V by 3 bases and J by 8 bases, and 20 bases separated the two germline ends. CDR3 length: 16 residues. The CDR3 reads CASSPRSTTSRDEQFF. In DNA, the CDR3 is TGTGCCAGCTCACCCCGATCGACCACTAGCCGCGATGAGCAGTTCTTC.

The rearrangement links TRBV10-2 to TRBJ1-1; TRBD1 might be the D (5 bases). The V end lost 2 bases, the J end lost 2 bases, and 21 bases lay between the germline ends. Germline assignment: CDR1 WSHSY and CDR2 SAAADI. The CDR3 is 18 residues long. This chain's CDR3 is CASSEGIRSQGKNTEAFF. DNA for the CDR3: TGCGCCAGCAGTGAGGGAATTCGGAGCCAGGGCAAAAACACTGAAGCTTTCTTT.

The chain uses TRBV2 and TRBJ1-5; D gene unclear. The germline CDR1 and CDR2 sequences are SNHLY and FYNNEI. The V gene lost 6 bases and the J gene lost 0 bases, with 12 bases spanning the gap. CDR3 size: 15 residues. CDR3 bases: TGTGCCAGCAGGGAGCGGACTTATAGCAATCAGCCCCAGCATTTT. It encodes CASRERTYSNQPQHF.

The chain joins TRBV24-1 to TRBJ2-1; possible D gene TRBD1, 6 bases. CDR3 length: 15 amino acids. V was trimmed by 3 bases and J by 7 bases, leaving 15 bases between them. Germline V gene data show CDR1 as KGHDR and CDR2 as SFDVKD. CDR3 nucleotides: TGTGCCACCAGTGATCTGGGGGACATCGAAAATGAGCAGTTCTTC. Translation: CATSDLGDIENEQFF.

The V and J genes are TRBV18 and TRBJ1-2; 7 bases align to TRBD1. V gave up 2 bases and J gave up 8 bases; unmatched junction bases: 11. CDR1 is KGHSH and CDR2 is LQKENI in the germline V gene. This CDR3 contains 15 residues. CDR3 in DNA: TGTGCCAGCTCACCAGGGCAGGGGGTGTTGTCAGGCTACACCTTC. Translated, it gives CASSPGQGVLSGYTF. Together with reference TRBV18 and TRBJ1-2, the CDR3 gives the full variable domain: NAGVMQNPRHLVRRRGQEARLRCSPMKGHSHVYWYRQLPEEGLKFMVYLQKENIIDESGMPKERFSAEFPKEGPSILRIQQVVRGDSAAYFCASSPGQGVLSGYTFGSGTRLTVV.

The count of this clone is one. The gene calls are TRBV27 and TRBJ2-1, with D tentatively TRBD1 (5 bases). Germline CDR1 MNHEY, CDR2 SMNVEV (reference sequence). The CDR3 spans 14 residues. Trimming pared 3 bases from V and 8 bases from J, leaving 14 bases between. DNA of the CDR3: TGTGCCAGCAGTTTTGTAGGGGCCAAAGATGAGCAGTTCTTC. It translates to CASSFVGAKDEQFF.